The text below deals with one T cell receptor beta chain. Its target is unknown. The CDR3 covers 13 residues. Between the trimmed V and J ends, which lost 4 bases and 5 bases, there was a span of 12 bases. Germline CDR1 SQVTM, CDR2 ANQGSEA. This sample is drawn from a study of cytomegalovirus exposure and HLA in healthy donors. General study results and limits: Later analysis found that TCR beta chains associated with HLA were more clonally expanded than other, equally common chains. In vitro checks showed that a few CMV-associated chains really do target CMV antigens. Earlier analysis yielded a pattern in which most TCR beta V segments were productive about 90% or about 30% of the time.

A multiplex PCR was run with 60 Vbeta primers and 13 Jbeta primers. Original data processing: As a later analysis found, there were 80 million to 90 million unique TCR beta chains, of which roughly 11 million were shared. Sequenced by immunoSEQ multiplex PCR; TCRdb stores in-frame clones only, minus some. V and J calls and clone size are given by that table; D and trimming were obtained from the DNA. The sample has over 85,000 clones; roughly three quarters are singletons. J is TRBJ2-4 and V is TRBV29-1; D is perhaps TRBD1 (7 bases). This TCR derives from a female donor in good health and CMV-seronegative. The sequencing sample was made of PBMCs. The CDR3 bases are TGCAGCGTTGTAGGCAGGGGGGAAAACATTCAGTACTTC. This encodes CSVVGRGENIQYF.